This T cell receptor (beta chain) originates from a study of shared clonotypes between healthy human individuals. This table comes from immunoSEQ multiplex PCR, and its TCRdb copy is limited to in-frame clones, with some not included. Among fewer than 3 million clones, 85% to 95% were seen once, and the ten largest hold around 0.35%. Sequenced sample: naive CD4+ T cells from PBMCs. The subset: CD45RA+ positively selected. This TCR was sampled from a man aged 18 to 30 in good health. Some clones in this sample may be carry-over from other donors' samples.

Here the CDR3 DNA reads TGTGCCAGCAGCTTGAACGGGTATCAGCCCCAGCATTTT. Protein product: CASSLNGYQPQHF. The gene calls are TRBV5-4 and TRBJ1-5; D is uncertain. CDR1 is SGHNT and CDR2 is YYREEE in the germline V gene (reference sequence). The CDR3 has 13 residues. Trimming stripped 1 base from V and 5 bases from J, with 7 bases between.